A few counts support the clone carrying this TCR beta chain. This sample was taken from a study of cytomegalovirus exposure and HLA in healthy donors. This CDR3 comprises 15 residues. Trimming left V 8 bases short and J 0 bases short, with 17 bases between. Per the germline V gene, CDR1 is MDHEN and CDR2 is SYDVKM. 60 Vbeta and 13 Jbeta primers were used in PCR. Libraries were prepared by immunoSEQ multiplex PCR; TCRdb keeps only in-frame clonotypes and omits some of them. The table lists 100,000 to 150,000 clones, approximately 80% of them singletons. The chain uses TRBV28 and TRBJ2-7; perhaps TRBD1 as D (5 bases). This clonotype originated in a woman aged 55 to 70 in good health and CMV-seronegative. Input material: PBMCs. Here the CDR3 reads CASAMDTYFSYEQYF. CDR3 in DNA: TGTGCCAGCGCAATGGACACCTACTTCTCCTACGAGCAGTACTTC.